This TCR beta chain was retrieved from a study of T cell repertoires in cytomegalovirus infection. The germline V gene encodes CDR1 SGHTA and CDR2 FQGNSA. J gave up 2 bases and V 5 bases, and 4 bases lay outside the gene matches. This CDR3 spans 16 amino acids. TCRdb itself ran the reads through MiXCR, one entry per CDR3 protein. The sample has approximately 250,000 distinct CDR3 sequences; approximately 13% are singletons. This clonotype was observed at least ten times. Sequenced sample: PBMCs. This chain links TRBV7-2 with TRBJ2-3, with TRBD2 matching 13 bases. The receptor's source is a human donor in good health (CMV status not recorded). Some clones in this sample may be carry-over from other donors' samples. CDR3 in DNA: TGTGCCAGCAGCCATACTAGCGGGGGGGCCACAGATACGCAGTATTTT. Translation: CASSHTSGGATDTQYF.